A single sample gave rise to the 32 T cell receptor beta chains below, sequenced in a study of metastatic and nonmetastatic thyroid tumors. Every patient was untreated before thyroid surgery. Via MiXCR, TCRdb re-called the PCR reads. The sample shows approximately 40,000 clones, less than 25% of them seen only once. Sequenced: blood. The source of these receptors is a female donor with papillary thyroid cancer or a benign thyroid nodule (not recorded which). Some clones in this sample may be carry-over from other donors' samples.

The chain has TRBV30 and TRBJ2-1, with TRBD2 identical over 7 bases. From germline, CDR1 is GTSNPN and CDR2 SVGIG (reference sequence). The CDR3 covers 14 residues. J was trimmed by 10 bases and V by 0 bases; bases with no gene match: 9. The CDR3 sequence is CAWSVLPGDYEQFF. The CDR3 region has the DNA TGTGCCTGGAGTGTACTCCCGGGGGACTACGAGCAGTTCTTC.

Ten or more counts support this clone. CDR3 in amino acids: CASGTGAADTQYF. CDR3 DNA: TGCGCCAGTGGAACAGGAGCCGCAGATACGCAGTATTTT. The chain links TRBV5-1 to TRBJ2-3, with D perhaps matching TRBD1 (5 bases). The germline V gene has CDR1 SGHRS and CDR2 YFSETQ. With 8 bases removed from V and 4 bases from J, the gap between germline ends came to 14 bases. This CDR3 has 13 residues.

The chain carries TRBV19 and TRBJ2-5; 12 positions match TRBD1. The germline V gene has CDR1 LNHDA and CDR2 SQIVND (reference sequence). The CDR3 sequence is 14 residues long. V shed 6 bases, J shed 5 bases, and the junction held 4 bases outside the gene matches. In DNA form, the CDR3 reads TGTGCCAGTAGCCCCGGGACAGGGGGCGAGACCCAGTACTTC. Translation gives CASSPGTGGETQYF.

In its sample, this clone was seen many times. The chain carries TRBV29-1 and TRBJ1-1; D is ambiguous. Germline CDR1 is SQVTM and CDR2 is ANQGSEA. The CDR3 extends over 17 amino acids. V was shortened by 4 bases and J by 0 bases, with 21 bases between the two germline ends. CDR3 nucleotides: TGCAGCGTTGTCGCCCAGGTGAGTTTAAGGATGAACACTGAAGCTTTCTTT. Protein: CSVVAQVSLRMNTEAFF.

This clone was picked up a small number of times. The CDR3 loop reads CASGFAPIPGLAGGPGYNEQFF. Here the CDR3 DNA reads TGTGCTAGTGGTTTTGCCCCTATTCCGGGACTAGCGGGAGGCCCGGGTTACAATGAGCAGTTCTTC. J is TRBJ2-1 and V is TRBV12-5, with 15 bases fitting TRBD2. CDR1 is LGHNT, CDR2 FRNRAP, per germline. J lost 4 bases, V lost 3 bases, and 19 bases had no gene match. The CDR3 covers 22 residues.

With respect to this clone: A much larger clone lies a single base off, so this may be a read error. CDR3 nucleotides: TGTGCCAGCAGCCAAGACCCGGGACGAGTGAGCGAGCAGTTCTTC. Protein sequence: CASSQDPGRVSEQFF. The chain uses TRBV4-2 and TRBJ2-1; TRBD1 or TRBD2 may be the D gene (5 bases each). Germline CDR1 and CDR2: LGHNA and YNFKEQ. This CDR3 spans 15 amino acids. With 0 bases removed from V and 10 bases from J, the gap between germline ends came to 16 bases.

In regard to this clone: A much larger clone lies a single base off, so this may be a read error. V is TRBV3-1 and J is TRBJ2-7, with 7 bases lining up with TRBD2. The CDR3 covers 17 residues. Germline V CDR1 and CDR2: LGHDT, YNNKEL (reference sequence). After removal of 5 bases from V and 3 bases from J, the junction contained 16 bases not matched to a gene. CDR3 sequence: CASSSTPKAGSFYEQYF. In DNA form, the CDR3 reads TGTGCCAGCAGCTCTACCCCGAAAGCGGGATCCTTCTACGAGCAGTACTTC.

This clone was counted many times. The chain recombines TRBV19 with TRBJ1-1, with D uncertain. Between the trimmed V and J ends, which lost 7 bases and 0 bases, there was a span of 12 bases. The CDR3 sequence is 14 residues long. Germline-derived CDR1 and CDR2 are LNHDA and SQIVND (reference sequence). Here the CDR3 DNA reads TGTGCCAGTACCAATCCCGCAATGAACACTGAAGCTTTCTTT. It specifies CASTNPAMNTEAFF.

This clone was seen only a few times. This sequence joins TRBV6-1 and TRBJ2-7; D is uncertain. This CDR3 region has 12 residues. Deletions cut 6 bases from V and 2 bases from J, with 8 bases between. The germline V gene has CDR1 MNHNS and CDR2 SASEGT. The CDR3 region is CASSHPAYEQYF. The DNA of the CDR3 is TGTGCCAGCAGCCATCCGGCCTACGAGCAGTACTTC.

Worth noting for this clone: It may be a read error: a sequence one base away is much more abundant. The chain has TRBV25-1 and TRBJ2-3; D may match TRBD1 or TRBD2 (5 bases each). CDR1 MGHDK and CDR2 SYGVNS come from the germline V gene. V lost 7 bases and J 7 bases, leaving 24 bases between the germline ends. The CDR3 consists of 16 residues. CDR3 sequence reads: CASTWGYLITGNTQYF. CDR3 coding DNA: TGTGCCAGCACCTGGGGGTACCTGATTACGGGGAATACGCAGTATTTT.

Sample share makes this clone medium-sized. The rearrangement links TRBV6-1 to TRBJ1-1; D unresolved. This CDR3 has 13 residues. The germline CDR1 and CDR2 sequences are MNHNS and SASEGT. V lost 11 bases, J lost 3 bases, and 16 bases lay in between. The CDR3 nucleotides are TGTGCCTCTGGGAGGAGCGGAGACACTGAAGCTTTCTTT. It is translated as CASGRSGDTEAFF.

The chain links TRBV28 to TRBJ1-1, with 7 bases that match TRBD1. Losses at the gene ends were 6 bases for V and 0 bases for J; bases not matched to a gene: 4. CDR3 length: 14 residues. CDR1 and CDR2 from the germline V gene are MDHEN and SYDVKM. The CDR3 loop is CASRGGQLNTEAFF. CDR3 nucleotides: TGTGCCAGCAGGGGGGGACAGTTGAACACTGAAGCTTTCTTT.

This clone was observed at least ten times. Other DNA sequences in this sample translate to the same CDR3. The rearrangement uses TRBV27 and TRBJ1-1; unclear D gene. V was shortened by 5 bases and J by 0 bases, with 10 bases between the two germline ends. CDR3 length equals 14 residues. The V gene's germline CDR1 is MNHEY and CDR2 SMNVEV (reference sequence). CDR3 bases: TGTGCCAGCAGTACCCACACAATGAACACTGAAGCTTTCTTT. It specifies CASSTHTMNTEAFF.

This clone was recorded at least ten times. The chain joins TRBV19 to TRBJ2-3; D is undetermined. The CDR3 has 13 residues. Trimming stripped 4 bases from V and 4 bases from J, with 9 bases between. Germline-derived CDR1 and CDR2 are LNHDA and SQIVND (reference sequence). In nucleotides, the CDR3 is TGTGCCAGTAGTAATCGGGCGGCAGATACGCAGTATTTT. Amino acid sequence: CASSNRAADTQYF.

The chain employs TRBV15 and TRBJ2-7; 11 positions match TRBD2. Germline V gives CDR1 LNHNV, CDR2 YYDKDF (reference sequence). The CDR3 has 17 amino acids. V lost 0 bases, J lost 1 base, and 5 bases stayed unmatched. The DNA for the CDR3 is TGTGCCACCAGCAGAGATATACCTAGCGGGGGGTCCTACGAGCAGTACTTC. Its translation is CATSRDIPSGGSYEQYF.

As to this clone: Possible read error: a much larger clone is one base away. CDR3 nucleotide sequence: TGCAGTGCGCCTCCCGGGACAGGGGGCGCCTACCAGCAGTACTTC. Translating gives CSAPPGTGGAYQQYF. The chain is built from TRBV20-1 and TRBJ2-7, with 12 positions matching TRBD1. This CDR3 is built from 15 residues. The V gene's germline CDR1 is DFQATT and CDR2 SNEGSKA (reference sequence).

This clone was recorded at least ten times. V and J are TRBV29-1 and TRBJ2-3; 10 bases map to TRBD2. Germline V CDR1 and CDR2: SQVTM, ANQGSEA. The trim removed 7 bases at V and 3 bases at J, leaving 10 bases unmatched. This CDR3 contains 15 residues. The CDR3 DNA sequence: TGCAGCGCCAGAGACTCTAGCGGGAGTACAGATACGCAGTATTTT. This sequence encodes CSARDSSGSTDTQYF.

This clone was found a few times. V gene TRBV6-1 combines with J gene TRBJ2-7; 9 bases fit TRBD1. This CDR3 region has 14 residues. Germline CDR1 and CDR2: MNHNS and SASEGT. The V gene end was trimmed by 9 bases and the J gene end by 1 base; junction bases not matched to a gene: 7. CDR3 sequence (DNA): TGTGCCAGTGCCGGGGGACAGGGTTCCTACGAGCAGTACTTC. It is translated as CASAGGQGSYEQYF.

The table lists this clone with many counts. This chain uses TRBV5-1 with TRBJ1-1; D possibly corresponds to TRBD1 (5 bases). Germline CDR1 reads SGHRS; CDR2 reads YFSETQ. The V end was cut by 6 bases, the J end by 2 bases, with 23 bases between. CDR3 length: 17 residues. The CDR3 here is CASKTLARDPSNTEAFF. The CDR3 bases are TGCGCCAGCAAGACCCTCGCCAGGGATCCCTCAAACACTGAAGCTTTCTTT.

This clone appeared many times. The chain couples TRBV6-1 to TRBJ2-1; possible D gene TRBD2, 6 bases. This CDR3 has 14 amino acids. Per germline, CDR1 MNHNS and CDR2 SASEGT. The V gene lost 8 bases and the J gene lost 7 bases, with 18 bases spanning the gap. CDR3 in amino acids: CASETGVSTNEQFF. DNA of the CDR3: TGTGCCAGCGAGACGGGAGTGTCAACGAATGAGCAGTTCTTC.

This clone was picked up many times. The V call is TRBV7-3, the J call TRBJ1-6; D not resolved. The CDR3 runs 13 residues. Germline V CDR1 and CDR2: SGHTA, FQGTGA. V gave up 1 base and J gave up 8 bases, with 6 bases separating them. The CDR3 spells CASSLNMDSPLHF. The CDR3 coding sequence is TGTGCCAGCAGCTTAAATATGGATTCACCCCTCCACTTT. Together with reference TRBV7-3 and TRBJ1-6, the CDR3 gives the full variable domain: GAGVSQTPSNKVTEKGKYVELRCDPISGHTALYWYRQSLGQGPEFLIYFQGTGAADDSGLPNDRFFAVRPEGSVSTLKIQRTERGDSAVYLCASSLNMDSPLHFGNGTRLTVT.

This clone was observed a handful of times. The chain is built from TRBV19 and TRBJ1-1; D perhaps matches TRBD1 (5 bases). V lost 5 bases and J 7 bases, leaving 14 bases between the germline ends. Germline V CDR1 and CDR2: LNHDA, SQIVND (reference sequence). This CDR3 contains 13 residues. Written as DNA, the CDR3 is TGTGCCAGTAGTTGGGGGGTCGGTGGTGAAGCTTTCTTT. Its protein product is CASSWGVGGEAFF. Full variable domain (missing parts from reference TRBV19 and TRBJ1-1): DGGITQSPKYLFRKEGQNVTLSCEQNLNHDAMYWYRQDPGQGLRLIYYSQIVNDFQKGDIAEGYSVSREKKESFPLTVTSAQKNPTAFYLCASSWGVGGEAFFGQGTRLTVV.

As concerns this clone: A single base separates this from a much larger clone, so it may be a read error. J is TRBJ2-3 and V is TRBV5-4; TRBD2 aligns across 12 bases. This CDR3 has 15 residues. The junction had 3 bases not matched to a gene; V was cut back by 4 bases and J by 3 bases. Germline values: CDR1 SGHNT, CDR2 YYREEE (reference sequence). Here the CDR3 reads CASSPTSGRTDTQYF. For the CDR3, the DNA is TGTGCCAGCAGCCCGACTAGCGGGAGAACAGATACGCAGTATTTT.

This clone was observed many times. The J gene is TRBJ2-1, the V gene TRBV7-9, with 10 bases aligning to TRBD1. Germline V gives CDR1 SEHNR, CDR2 FQNEAQ (reference sequence). The CDR3 covers 15 residues. J was trimmed by 9 bases and V by 5 bases; bases with no gene match: 10. CDR3 region: CASSPGTGVASEQFF. The CDR3 DNA reads as TGTGCCAGCAGCCCCGGGACAGGGGTTGCTAGTGAGCAGTTCTTC.

This clone has more than one count but fewer than ten. This sequence joins TRBV12-3 or TRBV12-4 and TRBJ2-2; weak D call: TRBD1 (6 bases). Deletions cut 5 bases from V and 6 bases from J, with 19 bases between. This CDR3 contains 16 residues. CDR3 in DNA: TGTGCCAGCAGTGACCTGGGGGCCCTTGGGGCCGGGGAGCTGTTTTTT. This encodes CASSDLGALGAGELFF.

This clone is categorized as medium-sized. CDR3 bases: TGTGCCAGCAGTTTTATATACGAGCAGTACTTC. Translating it yields CASSFIYEQYF. The chain has TRBV28 and TRBJ2-7; unclear D gene. The CDR3 runs 11 residues. CDR1 MDHEN and CDR2 SYDVKM come from the germline V gene. V was pared by 3 bases and J by 4 bases, with 4 bases between.

In its sample, this clone was seen many times. This chain connects TRBV12-3 or TRBV12-4 to TRBJ1-3; D is unresolved. CDR3 length: 13 amino acids. The V gene lost 1 base and the J gene lost 5 bases, with 6 bases spanning the gap. The CDR3 protein is CASSLGKRNTIYF. The CDR3 bases are TGTGCCAGCAGTTTAGGCAAGAGAAACACCATATATTTT.

A few counts support this clone. J is TRBJ1-5 and V is TRBV6-1, with TRBD1 identical over 10 bases. This CDR3 region has 17 residues. Germline CDR1 and CDR2: MNHNS and SASEGT. Trimming at V came to 8 bases and at J to 0 bases, leaving 10 bases not matched to a gene. As DNA, the CDR3 is TGTGCCAGCTCAAGGGACAGGGGATTATATAGCAATCAGCCCCAGCATTTT. Translated: CASSRDRGLYSNQPQHF.

This clone was detected many times. The junction departs from the called germline gene at one end, perhaps through a read error. The genes are TRBV6-5 and TRBJ2-7; D gene ambiguous. The CDR3 consists of 17 residues. Germline CDR1 is MNHEY and CDR2 is SVGAGI. The CDR3 sequence is CASSYSVVRKFSSEQYF. DNA of the CDR3: TGTGCCAGCAGTTACTCGGTCGTCCGGAAATTTTCCTCCGAGCAGTACTTC.

This clone turned up a few times. The chain links TRBV12-3 or TRBV12-4 to TRBJ2-7, with 9 positions matching TRBD2. V shed 3 bases and J 5 bases; nucleotides not matched to a gene: 5. The CDR3 sequence is 14 residues long. This CDR3 is CASSFSAGGHEQYF. CDR3 DNA sequence: TGTGCCAGCAGTTTCTCAGCGGGAGGCCACGAGCAGTACTTC.

This clone turned up a few times. The chain employs TRBV6-1 and TRBJ1-6, with TRBD1 matching over 12 bases. The V gene's germline CDR1 is MNHNS and CDR2 SASEGT. The CDR3 consists of 14 residues. V lost 6 bases to trimming and J lost 9 bases; unmatched junction nucleotides: 3. The CDR3 DNA reads TGTGCCAGCAGGGGGACAGGGGGCGGTTCACCCCTCCACTTT. It specifies CASRGTGGGSPLHF.

This clone has more than one count but fewer than ten. An end of the junction differs from the germline gene, which may be a read error. Within the sample, other DNA sequences also encode this same CDR3. V is TRBV15 and J is TRBJ2-5; 7 bases agree with TRBD2. The CDR3 covers 13 residues. Germline values: CDR1 LNHNV, CDR2 YYDKDF (reference sequence). CDR3 region: CATSMGGRETQYF. The CDR3 DNA reads TGTGCCACCAGCATGGGAGGGAGGGAGACACAGTACTTC.